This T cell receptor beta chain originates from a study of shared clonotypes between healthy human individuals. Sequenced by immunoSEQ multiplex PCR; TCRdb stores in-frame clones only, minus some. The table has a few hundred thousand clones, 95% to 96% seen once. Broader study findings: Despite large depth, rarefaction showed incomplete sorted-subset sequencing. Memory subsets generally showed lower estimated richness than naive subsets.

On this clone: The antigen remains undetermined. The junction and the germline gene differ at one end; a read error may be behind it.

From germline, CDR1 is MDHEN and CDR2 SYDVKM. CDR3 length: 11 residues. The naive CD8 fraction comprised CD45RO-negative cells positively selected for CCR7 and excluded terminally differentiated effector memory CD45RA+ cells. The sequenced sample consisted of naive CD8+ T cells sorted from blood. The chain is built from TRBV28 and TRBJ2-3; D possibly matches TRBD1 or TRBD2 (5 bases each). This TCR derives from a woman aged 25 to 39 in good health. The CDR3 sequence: CASSSGTNSVF. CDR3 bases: TGTGCCAGCAGCTCCGGGACGAACAGTGTCTTT.